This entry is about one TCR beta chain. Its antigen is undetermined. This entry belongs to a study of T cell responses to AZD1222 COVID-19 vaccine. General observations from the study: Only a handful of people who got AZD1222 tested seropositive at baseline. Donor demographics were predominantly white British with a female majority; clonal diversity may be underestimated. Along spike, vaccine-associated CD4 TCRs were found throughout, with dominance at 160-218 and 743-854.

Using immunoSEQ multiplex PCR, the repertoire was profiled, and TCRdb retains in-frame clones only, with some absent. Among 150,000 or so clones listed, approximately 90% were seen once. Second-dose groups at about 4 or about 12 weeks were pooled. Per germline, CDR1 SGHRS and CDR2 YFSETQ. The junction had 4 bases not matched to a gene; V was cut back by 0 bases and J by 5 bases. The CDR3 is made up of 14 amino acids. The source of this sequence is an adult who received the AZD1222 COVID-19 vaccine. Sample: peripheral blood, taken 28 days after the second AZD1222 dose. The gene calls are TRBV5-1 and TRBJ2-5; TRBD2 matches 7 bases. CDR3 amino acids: CASSLGEGYETQYF. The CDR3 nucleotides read TGCGCCAGCAGCTTGGGGGAGGGGTACGAGACCCAGTACTTC.